The sequence of this T cell receptor beta chain was determined in a study of T cells expressing NK-cell markers. Study observations and caveats: Several of the donors carried dominant NKG2C+ clonotypes that took up about 1.0-7.0% of their CD8+ T cells. The HCMV specificity of the expanded NKG2C+ T cell clones stayed unresolved.

A 5'RACE template switching approach incorporating UMIs was used to make TCR beta cDNA. With the 5' RACE reads reprocessed, TCRdb shows one record per CDR3 protein and no DNA. The specimen's table records some 110,000 distinct CDR3 sequences. Comments on this clonotype: Its antigen is not identified.

Per the germline V gene, CDR1 is SGHNT and CDR2 is YYREEE (reference sequence). The CDR3 extends over 12 amino acids. The source of this sequence is a woman between 18 and 70 years old in good health. Sequencing used blood T cells: a sorted CD56 or NKG2C T cell subset, CD4+ or CD8+ T cells, or bulk PBMC T cells (not recorded which). This sequence joins TRBV5-4 and TRBJ2-1. The CDR3: CASSLGHNEQFF.